This entry features one T cell receptor beta chain sequence. Its antigen is as yet unknown. These data belong to a study of naive and memory T cell subsets. Notes on the study in general: Possibly reflecting memory cells re-expressing CD45RA, a few larger clonotypes occurred in naive repertoires, especially CD8.

Two oligonucleotides, mixed equimolar, formed the beta constant-region primer covering TRBC1 and TRBC2. Four rounds of PCR amplified the ligated cDNA using nested alpha and beta constant-region primers plus SP2. Using its own MiXCR run on the UMI-ligation and nested PCR reads, TCRdb lists one record per CDR3 protein. The data contain over 110,000 distinct CDR3 sequences, approximately 18% of them singletons. V lost 2 bases, J lost 5 bases, and 9 bases stayed unmatched. This CDR3 is 17 amino acids long. Germline CDR1 is LNHNV and CDR2 is YYDKDF (reference sequence). The receptor was isolated from a human donor in good health. Sequenced: naive CD8+ T cells from blood. The rearrangement uses TRBV15 and TRBJ2-1, with 10 bases that match TRBD1. The CDR3 region has the DNA TGTGCCACCAGCAGAACCCTCGACAGGGGGCTAGACAATGAGCAGTTCTTC. This gives the protein CATSRTLDRGLDNEQFF.